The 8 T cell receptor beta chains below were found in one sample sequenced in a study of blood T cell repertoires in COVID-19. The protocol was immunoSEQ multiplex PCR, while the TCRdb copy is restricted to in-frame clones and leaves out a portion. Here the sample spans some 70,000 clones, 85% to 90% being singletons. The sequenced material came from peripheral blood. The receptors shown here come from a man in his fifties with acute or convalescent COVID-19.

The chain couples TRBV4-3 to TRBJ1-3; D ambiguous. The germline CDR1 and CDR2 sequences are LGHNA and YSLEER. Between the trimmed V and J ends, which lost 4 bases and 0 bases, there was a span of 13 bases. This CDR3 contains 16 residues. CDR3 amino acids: CASSRNLRGSGNTIYF. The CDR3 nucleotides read TGCGCCAGCAGCCGAAACCTACGGGGCTCTGGAAACACCATATATTTT.

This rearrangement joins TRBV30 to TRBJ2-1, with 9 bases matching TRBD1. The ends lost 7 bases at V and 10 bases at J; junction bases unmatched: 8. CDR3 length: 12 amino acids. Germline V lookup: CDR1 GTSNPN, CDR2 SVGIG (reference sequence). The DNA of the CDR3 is TGTGCCTTTAACAGGGGGCGATGGGAGCAGTTCTTC. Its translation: CAFNRGRWEQFF.

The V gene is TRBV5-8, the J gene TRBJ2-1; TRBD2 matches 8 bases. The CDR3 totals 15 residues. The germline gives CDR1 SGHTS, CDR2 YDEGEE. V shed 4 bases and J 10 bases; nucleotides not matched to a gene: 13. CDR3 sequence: CASSRPGAGGREQFF. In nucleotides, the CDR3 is TGTGCCAGCAGCCGCCCCGGGGCGGGGGGACGGGAGCAGTTCTTC.

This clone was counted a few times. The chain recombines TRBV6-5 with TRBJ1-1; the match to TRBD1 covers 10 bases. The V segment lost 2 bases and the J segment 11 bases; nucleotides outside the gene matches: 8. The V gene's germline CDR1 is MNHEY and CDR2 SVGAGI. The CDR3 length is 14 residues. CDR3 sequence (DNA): TGTGCCAGCAGTTACGAGGGACAGGGGTACCGGGCTTTCTTT. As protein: CASSYEGQGYRAFF.

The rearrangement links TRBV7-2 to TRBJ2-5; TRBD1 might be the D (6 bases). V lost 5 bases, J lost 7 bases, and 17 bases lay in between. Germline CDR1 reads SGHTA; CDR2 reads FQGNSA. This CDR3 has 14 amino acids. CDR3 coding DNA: TGTGCCAGCAGCCCTGGACAGCCTGAAGGGACCCAGTACTTC. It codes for CASSPGQPEGTQYF. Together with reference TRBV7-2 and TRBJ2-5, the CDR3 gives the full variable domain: GAGVSQSPSNKVTEKGKDVELRCDPISGHTALYWYRQSLGQGLEFLIYFQGNSAPDKSGLPSDRFSAERTGGSVSTLTIQRTQQEDSAVYLCASSPGQPEGTQYFGPGTRLLVL.

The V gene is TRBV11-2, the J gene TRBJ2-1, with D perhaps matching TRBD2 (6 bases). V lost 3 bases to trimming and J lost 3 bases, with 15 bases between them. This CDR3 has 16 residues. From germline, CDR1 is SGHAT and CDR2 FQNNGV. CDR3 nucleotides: TGTGCCAGCAGCTTGCAACTAGCCGGGGGCTACAATGAGCAGTTCTTC. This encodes CASSLQLAGGYNEQFF.

The CDR3 bases are TGTGCCAGCCGGCGACAGACGAACACCGGGGAGCTGTTTTTT. Its translation is CASRRQTNTGELFF. This chain connects TRBV6-4 to TRBJ2-2; D is possibly TRBD1 (5 bases). Germline lookup yields CDR1 MRHNA and CDR2 SNTAGT. CDR3 length: 14 residues. V dropped 8 bases and J dropped 0 bases, with 10 bases sitting between them.

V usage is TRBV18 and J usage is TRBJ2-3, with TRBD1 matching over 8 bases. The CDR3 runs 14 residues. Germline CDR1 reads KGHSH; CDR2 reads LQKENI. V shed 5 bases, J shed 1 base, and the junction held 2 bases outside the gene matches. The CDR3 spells CASSTTGGTDTQYF. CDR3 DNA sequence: TGTGCCAGCTCAACGACAGGGGGCACAGATACGCAGTATTTT.